A single sample is the source of the 27 T cell receptor beta chains below, sequenced in a study of long-term antiretroviral therapy in people with HIV. The assay, immunoSEQ v3.0, was run at survey level. Libraries were prepared by immunoSEQ multiplex PCR; TCRdb keeps only in-frame clonotypes and omits some of them. The sample consists of 25,000 to 30,000 clones, around 83% of them appearing once. The source material was unsorted PBMCs, sampled 0.4 years after starting antiretroviral therapy. These receptors came from a man aged 18-30 years with HIV.

This clone was counted a single time. The rearrangement uses TRBV2 and TRBJ2-1, with TRBD2 matching over 9 bases. This CDR3 has 13 residues. CDR1 SNHLY and CDR2 FYNNEI come from the germline V gene. V lost 7 bases and J lost 12; bases outside the gene matches: 10. For the CDR3, the DNA is TGTGCCAGCACCGAGGGGGGACTAGCTTGGCAGTTCTTC. It yields the protein CASTEGGLAWQFF.

The chain uses TRBV11-2 and TRBJ2-5, with D perhaps assigned TRBD1 or TRBD2 (6 bases each). The CDR3 contains 18 residues. The germline V and J ends were trimmed by 0 bases and 6 bases, with 23 bases remaining between them. Looked up from germline, CDR1 is SGHAT and CDR2 is FQNNGV. The CDR3 spells CASSLEVWGHPEGKTQYF. The CDR3 bases are TGTGCCAGCAGCTTAGAGGTGTGGGGACACCCGGAGGGGAAGACCCAGTACTTC.

The chain couples TRBV14 to TRBJ2-7; perhaps D is TRBD1 or TRBD2 (5 bases each). Germline V gene data show CDR1 as SGHDN and CDR2 as FVKESK. The CDR3 is 13 amino acids. Between the trimmed V and J ends, which lost 8 bases and 1 base, there was a span of 12 bases. CDR3 in amino acids: CASRDGGSYEQYF. The CDR3 bases are TGTGCCAGCCGGGACGGCGGTTCCTACGAGCAGTACTTC.

The chain recombines TRBV4-2 with TRBJ2-3; 11 bases map to TRBD1. This CDR3 has 18 amino acids. With V trimmed by 4 bases and J by 4 bases, 13 bases remained unmatched. CDR1 LGHNA and CDR2 YNFKEQ come from the germline V gene. CDR3 coding DNA: TGTGCCAGCAGCCTGGGACAGGGGGTATCCCTCAGCCCAGATACGCAGTATTTT. Translated: CASSLGQGVSLSPDTQYF.

This sequence joins TRBV12-5 and TRBJ2-3, with 10 bases identical to TRBD2. CDR3 length: 15 residues. Germline CDR1 LGHNT, CDR2 FRNRAP. After removal of 5 bases from V and 1 base from J, the junction contained 3 bases not matched to a gene. CDR3 coding DNA: TGTGCTAGTGGTCTGGGGACTAGCGGCACAGATACGCAGTATTTT. Protein product: CASGLGTSGTDTQYF.

The chain links TRBV28 to TRBJ1-4; the match to TRBD1 covers 10 bases. Trimming at V came to 5 bases and at J to 7 bases, leaving 7 bases not matched to a gene. Germline CDR1 MDHEN, CDR2 SYDVKM. There are 15 residues in the CDR3. CDR3 nucleotide sequence: TGTGCCAGCAGTCCGGGGACAGGGGAGGTTGAAAAACTGTTTTTT. It specifies CASSPGTGEVEKLFF.

CDR3 loop: CATSNDRGNQPQHF. The CDR3 DNA reads as TGTGCCACCAGCAACGACAGGGGCAATCAGCCCCAGCATTTT. The gene calls are TRBV15 and TRBJ1-5; 7 nucleotides line up with TRBD1. This CDR3 comprises 14 residues. V was clipped by 4 bases and J by 2 bases; unmatched bases: 2. Germline V lookup: CDR1 LNHNV, CDR2 YYDKDF (reference sequence). The entire variable domain, with the rest obtained from reference TRBV15 and TRBJ1-5, is as follows: DAMVIQNPRYQVTQFGKPVTLSCSQTLNHNVMYWYQQKSSQAPKLLFHYYDKDFNNEADTPDNFQSRRPNTSFCFLDIRSPGLGDTAMYLCATSNDRGNQPQHFGDGTRLSIL.

CDR3 residues: CASTHPALRAGASTGELFF. CDR3 coding DNA: TGTGCCAGCACCCACCCCGCCCTAAGAGCGGGAGCGTCCACCGGGGAGCTGTTTTTT. The rearrangement links TRBV7-9 to TRBJ2-2; 8 bases agree with TRBD2. Per the germline V gene, CDR1 is SEHNR and CDR2 is FQNEAQ (reference sequence). V gave up 7 bases and J gave up 4 bases; unmatched junction bases: 20. The CDR3 contains 19 residues.

The rearrangement joins TRBV6-5 to TRBJ2-7, with a possible D match to TRBD2 (6 bases). Germline CDR1 reads MNHEY; CDR2 reads SVGAGI. With 5 bases removed from V and 6 bases from J, the gap between germline ends came to 8 bases. The CDR3 has 11 amino acids. In DNA, the CDR3 is TGTGCCAGCAGTGGGGGAGGCGAGCAGTACTTC. Encoded protein: CASSGGGEQYF.

The chain links TRBV19 to TRBJ2-5; no firm D call. Germline V gene data show CDR1 as LNHDA and CDR2 as SQIVND (reference sequence). Trimming stripped 3 bases from V and 5 bases from J, with 13 bases between. The CDR3 runs 14 residues. CDR3 in amino acids: CASSMDGPAETQYF. In DNA, the CDR3 is TGTGCCAGTAGTATGGACGGACCCGCGGAGACCCAGTACTTC.

The chain couples TRBV5-1 to TRBJ1-1; perhaps TRBD1 as D (5 bases). The germline gives CDR1 SGHRS, CDR2 YFSETQ. The CDR3 loop spans 15 amino acids. V lost 1 base to trimming and J lost 0 bases, with 10 bases between them. The CDR3 region has the DNA TGCGCCAGCAGCTTGATTTGGGGGATGAACACTGAAGCTTTCTTT. It is translated as CASSLIWGMNTEAFF.

CDR3 sequence reads: CASSPQLAWGPGANVLTF. CDR3 coding DNA: TGTGCCAGCTCACCACAGTTGGCTTGGGGGCCTGGGGCCAACGTCCTGACTTTC. The chain uses TRBV18 and TRBJ2-6, with D perhaps matching TRBD1 (6 bases). The V end was cut by 1 base, the J end by 2 bases, with 15 bases between. This CDR3 contains 18 residues. Germline CDR1 reads KGHSH; CDR2 reads LQKENI. The full variable domain, completed using reference TRBV18 and TRBJ2-6, is NAGVMQNPRHLVRRRGQEARLRCSPMKGHSHVYWYRQLPEEGLKFMVYLQKENIIDESGMPKERFSAEFPKEGPSILRIQQVVRGDSAAYFCASSPQLAWGPGANVLTFGAGSRLTVL.

The chain couples TRBV6-5 to TRBJ2-3; unclear D gene. This CDR3 spans 11 amino acids. The germline gives CDR1 MNHEY, CDR2 SVGAGI. V was shortened by 6 bases and J by 7 bases, with 8 bases between the two germline ends. CDR3 coding DNA: TGTGCCAGCAGGGCATTTAATACGCAGTATTTT. Protein product: CASRAFNTQYF.

This clone came up once. The chain has TRBV9 and TRBJ1-2, with no clear D. V was clipped by 0 bases and J by 4 bases, with 7 bases between them. This CDR3 comprises 13 residues. Per germline, CDR1 SGDLS and CDR2 YYNGEE. CDR3 sequence (DNA): TGTGCCAGCAGCGTAGCGACCTCCTATGGCTACACCTTC. Protein sequence: CASSVATSYGYTF.

The V call is TRBV7-9, the J call TRBJ2-5, with 12 bases aligning to TRBD2. Germline V gene lookup returns CDR1 SEHNR and CDR2 FQNEAQ (reference sequence). The V gene end was trimmed by 4 bases and the J gene end by 3 bases; junction bases not matched to a gene: 3. This CDR3 comprises 15 residues. CDR3 protein: CASSSRLAGEETQYF. In nucleotides, the CDR3 is TGTGCCAGCAGCTCCCGACTAGCGGGGGAAGAGACCCAGTACTTC.

The chain couples TRBV9 to TRBJ2-2; 8 bases match TRBD1. The CDR3 spans 12 residues. Germline loops: CDR1 SGDLS, CDR2 YYNGEE. Trimming at V came to 7 bases and at J to 4 bases, leaving 0 bases not matched to a gene. CDR3 sequence reads: CASQGATGELFF. Here the CDR3 DNA reads TGTGCCAGCCAGGGGGCCACCGGGGAGCTGTTTTTT. Full variable domain (remainder filled in from reference TRBV9 and TRBJ2-2): DSGVTQTPKHLITATGQRVTLRCSPRSGDLSVYWYQQSLDQGLQFLIQYYNGEERAKGNILERFSAQQFPDLHSELNLSSLELGDSALYFCASQGATGELFFGEGSRLTVL.

This chain connects TRBV19 to TRBJ2-3; 9 nucleotides line up with TRBD1. Germline CDR1 reads LNHDA; CDR2 reads SQIVND (reference sequence). The J segment lost 6 bases and the V segment lost 5 bases, leaving 9 bases of the junction unmatched. The CDR3 spans 15 residues. This CDR3 reads CASSPTGGGLDTQYF. In DNA, the CDR3 is TGTGCCAGTAGTCCTACAGGGGGCGGACTGGATACGCAGTATTTT.

V usage is TRBV28 and J usage is TRBJ2-1; D not certain. V lost 4 bases, J lost 5 bases, and 9 bases lay in between. The CDR3 length is 13 residues. Germline CDR1 MDHEN, CDR2 SYDVKM. The CDR3 spells CASSSPLNNEQFF. The CDR3 region has the DNA TGTGCCAGCAGTTCCCCACTAAACAATGAGCAGTTCTTC.

In its sample, this clone was seen once. The chain couples TRBV7-8 to TRBJ2-5; TRBD2 aligns across 8 bases. The junction had 5 bases not matched to a gene; V was cut back by 3 bases and J by 2 bases. This CDR3 contains 15 residues. The germline gives CDR1 SGHVS, CDR2 FQNEAQ. The CDR3 bases are TGTGCCAGCAGCTTGACGGGAGGGAATCAAGAGACCCAGTACTTC. Its protein is CASSLTGGNQETQYF. Combining the CDR3 with reference TRBV7-8 and TRBJ2-5 gives the whole variable domain GAGVSQSPRYKVAKRGQDVALRCDPISGHVSLFWYQQALGQGPEFLTYFQNEAQLDKSGLPSDRFFAERPEGSVSTLKIQRTQQEDSAVYLCASSLTGGNQETQYFGPGTRLLVL.

This sequence joins TRBV19 and TRBJ1-1; D is uncertain. The CDR3 has 16 amino acids. The germline gives CDR1 LNHDA, CDR2 SQIVND (reference sequence). V was clipped by 3 bases and J by 4 bases, with 18 bases between them. This CDR3 is CASSIGTDGSRTEAFF. For the CDR3, the DNA is TGTGCCAGTAGTATTGGAACAGACGGCTCTCGCACTGAAGCTTTCTTT.

The chain combines TRBV18 with TRBJ1-2, with 7 bases identical to TRBD1. The CDR3 totals 14 residues. V dropped 3 bases and J dropped 5; count of bases not matched to a gene: 6. CDR1 KGHSH and CDR2 LQKENI come from the germline V gene. CDR3 DNA: TGTGCCAGCTCACCCACGGGACAGAGATATGGCTACACCTTC. As protein: CASSPTGQRYGYTF.

The gene calls are TRBV27 and TRBJ2-1, with D perhaps TRBD1 (5 bases). Germline CDR1 is MNHEY and CDR2 is SMNVEV (reference sequence). Between the trimmed V and J ends, which lost 2 bases and 4 bases, there was a span of 18 bases. CDR3 length equals 17 residues. Written as DNA, the CDR3 is TGTGCCAGCAGTTTACCCTCAAAAGGACACCTGTACAATGAGCAGTTCTTC. It codes for CASSLPSKGHLYNEQFF.

This clone appeared a single time. This chain joins TRBV27 and TRBJ1-1; no clear D. The germline V gene encodes CDR1 MNHEY and CDR2 SMNVEV (reference sequence). CDR3 size: 13 residues. The V end was cut by 5 bases, the J end by 7 bases, with 14 bases between. The CDR3 loop is CASSPHDGNEAFF. CDR3 nucleotides: TGTGCCAGCAGTCCCCACGATGGAAATGAAGCTTTCTTT.

The chain links TRBV2 to TRBJ2-7, with 14 bases lining up with TRBD2. CDR3 size: 15 residues. Germline lookup yields CDR1 SNHLY and CDR2 FYNNEI. Germline trimming cut 5 bases from V and 5 bases from J; bases unmatched to any gene: 5. CDR3 sequence (DNA): TGTGCCAGCAGTCCCCGACTAGCGGGAGGGCACGAGCAGTACTTC. It is translated as CASSPRLAGGHEQYF.

V and J are TRBV10-3 and TRBJ2-7, with 10 bases matching TRBD2. V lost 0 bases and J lost 0; bases outside the gene matches: 11. Germline loops: CDR1 ENHRY, CDR2 SYGVKD. The CDR3 has 19 residues. CDR3 DNA: TGTGCCATCAGTGAGTCTGGGAGCGGGAGGGGCCTAAGCTCCTACGAGCAGTACTTC. It yields the protein CAISESGSGRGLSSYEQYF.

This rearrangement joins TRBV11-2 to TRBJ1-2; no definite D call. Germline loops: CDR1 SGHAT, CDR2 FQNNGV. The CDR3 is 14 amino acids. The V end lost 2 bases, the J end lost 2 bases, and 9 bases lay between the germline ends. CDR3 DNA: TGTGCCAGCAGCTTATCTCAGAACAACTATGGCTACACCTTC. This codes for CASSLSQNNYGYTF.

The chain recombines TRBV4-1 with TRBJ2-1; 7 bases line up with TRBD1. The CDR3 extends over 17 amino acids. Trimming at V came to 1 base and at J to 0 bases, leaving 6 bases not matched to a gene. The germline gives CDR1 MGHRA, CDR2 YSYEKL. The CDR3 region has the DNA TGCGCCAGCAGCCAAGTGGGACAGTTGAGCTCCTACAATGAGCAGTTCTTC. This gives the protein CASSQVGQLSSYNEQFF.